These 26 T cell receptor beta chains originate from one sample sequenced in a study of regulatory T cells in long-lasting Graves disease. Time point here: newly diagnosed GD, antithyroid drugs for less than 3 months. With RNA extracted from PBMCs as input, the TCR library was made. The authors built TCR beta libraries using iRepertoire HTBI primers and Arm-PCR of CDR3 regions. Each CDR3 protein gets one entry after TCRdb re-called the multiplex PCR reads with MiXCR. The data show a few hundred thousand distinct CDR3 sequences, with roughly 17% seen just once and around 27% held by the top ten. These data were also reused for a study on T cells in Graves' hyperthyroidism and ophthalmopathy.

Source: peripheral blood mononuclear cells (PBMCs), taken at new diagnosis, from a patient treated with antithyroid drugs. The source is a man aged 40-50 years with Graves disease.

In this sample, this clonotype turned up many times. The chain has TRBV12-3 or TRBV12-4 and TRBJ1-4; 7 bases are shared with TRBD1. The CDR3 spans 14 residues. Losses at the gene ends were 6 bases for V and 8 bases for J; bases not matched to a gene: 9. CDR3 amino acids: CASRWAGGREKLFF. The CDR3 nucleotides read TGTGCCAGCAGATGGGCAGGGGGAAGGGAAAAACTGTTTTTT.

A word on this clonotype: Just one base apart from a much larger clone, this may be a read error. Likely a read error: the CDR3 ends without its conserved phenylalanine or tryptophan. The J gene is TRBJ1-1, the V gene TRBV5-1, with unresolved D. The CDR3 spans 13 residues. V was clipped by 8 bases and J by 6 bases, with 17 bases between them. Germline V gene data show CDR1 as SGHRS and CDR2 as YFSETQ. This CDR3 reads CARKPKTESEAFS. The CDR3 nucleotides read TGCGCCAGGAAGCCTAAAACAGAATCTGAAGCTTTCTCT.

This clonotype was detected ten times or more. V is TRBV18 and J is TRBJ1-1; D ambiguous. This CDR3 is built from 15 residues. Germline CDR1 reads KGHSH; CDR2 reads LQKENI. V was trimmed by 0 bases and J by 3 bases, leaving 11 bases between them. Here the CDR3 DNA reads TGTGCCAGCTCACCACCGTCATCCAGTGACACTGAAGCTTTCTTT. It is translated as CASSPPSSSDTEAFF.

This clonotype was seen ten or more times. The genes are TRBV6-1 and TRBJ2-1; D gene uncertain. CDR1 and CDR2 (germline): MNHNS, SASEGT. V shed 0 bases and J shed 2 bases, with 11 bases lying between them. This CDR3 is 16 amino acids long. The CDR3 coding sequence is TGTGCCAGCAGTGAAGCACGTTCTACCCCCTACAATGAGCAGTTCTTC. Encoded protein: CASSEARSTPYNEQFF.

As regards this clonotype: A much bigger clone sits one base away, suggesting this may be a read error. V usage is TRBV28 and J usage is TRBJ2-5; D not certain. With 3 bases removed from V and 9 bases from J, the gap between germline ends came to 8 bases. The CDR3 is 11 amino acids. CDR1 is MDHEN, CDR2 SYDVKM, per germline. Here the CDR3 DNA reads TGTGCCAGCAGTTTTAGGAAGGCCCAGTACTTC. Translating gives CASSFRKAQYF.

This clonotype was picked up many times. This chain uses TRBV19 with TRBJ2-5; D ambiguous. There are 13 residues in the CDR3. Germline loops: CDR1 LNHDA, CDR2 SQIVND (reference sequence). V lost 4 bases, J lost 1 base, and 7 bases lay in between. The CDR3 DNA reads TGTGCCAGTAGTAGTGGGGTCCAAGAGACCCAGTACTTC. Residues: CASSSGVQETQYF.

This clonotype was picked up many times. The chain combines TRBV6-5 with TRBJ1-1; no clear D. CDR1 MNHEY and CDR2 SVGAGI come from the germline V gene. V gave up 0 bases and J gave up 0 bases, with 8 bases separating them. The CDR3 has 15 residues. The CDR3 protein is CASSYSGNMNTEAFF. CDR3 in DNA: TGTGCCAGCAGTTACTCTGGGAATATGAACACTGAAGCTTTCTTT.

In this sample, this clonotype turned up many times. The chain joins TRBV12-3 or TRBV12-4 to TRBJ2-2, with TRBD1 matching 7 bases. Germline trimming cut 6 bases from V and 6 bases from J; bases unmatched to any gene: 4. The CDR3 covers 13 residues. The CDR3 sequence is CASRQGPAGELFF. In DNA, the CDR3 is TGTGCCAGCAGACAGGGGCCGGCCGGGGAGCTGTTTTTT.

This clonotype was recorded many times. The chain employs TRBV12-3 or TRBV12-4 and TRBJ1-6, with D possibly matching TRBD1 (5 bases). The CDR3 sequence is 14 residues long. The V end was cut by 3 bases, the J end by 7 bases, with 10 bases between. CDR3 sequence: CASSFRVSNSPLHF. The CDR3 bases are TGTGCCAGCAGTTTCAGGGTTTCGAATTCACCCCTCCACTTT.

The rearrangement joins TRBV6-1 to TRBJ1-2, with D tentatively TRBD1 (5 bases). This CDR3 is built from 16 residues. CDR1 and CDR2 (germline): MNHNS, SASEGT. The V gene lost 6 bases and the J gene lost 1 base, with 18 bases spanning the gap. CDR3 loop: CASSRDPEGSNYGYTF. CDR3 coding DNA: TGTGCCAGCAGCCGGGACCCAGAAGGGAGTAACTATGGCTACACCTTC.

This clonotype has a handful of counts. The chain combines TRBV5-1 with TRBJ2-1; 10 bases match TRBD1. The CDR3 loop spans 17 amino acids. CDR1 SGHRS and CDR2 YFSETQ come from the germline V gene. Unmatched junction bases numbered 12, after V lost 4 bases and J lost 5 bases. In DNA form, the CDR3 reads TGCGCCAGCAGCGTAGGGACAGGGGATTCATTACACAATGAGCAGTTCTTC. Amino acid sequence: CASSVGTGDSLHNEQFF.

This clonotype has ten or more counts. V and J are TRBV28 and TRBJ1-1; D might be TRBD1 (5 bases). This CDR3 is built from 14 residues. V was clipped by 2 bases and J by 4 bases, with 11 bases between them. The V gene's germline CDR1 is MDHEN and CDR2 SYDVKM. CDR3 sequence (DNA): TGTGCCAGCAGTTTACGGGGCATGGGCACTGAAGCTTTCTTT. It encodes CASSLRGMGTEAFF.

This clonotype was counted ten times or more. At one boundary the junction diverges from the germline segment, which might be a read error. This chain links TRBV5-1 with TRBJ2-3; 10 bases are shared with TRBD2. The CDR3 contains 14 residues. Per the germline V gene, CDR1 is SGHRS and CDR2 is YFSETQ. Here the CDR3 DNA reads TGTGCCAGCAGCCCGGGACTAGCGACAGATACGCAGTATTTT. It translates to CASSPGLATDTQYF. Variable domain in full (rest from reference TRBV5-1 and TRBJ2-3): KAGVTQTPRYLIKTRGQQVTLSCSPISGHRSVSWYQQTPGQGLQFLFEYFSETQRNKGNFPGRFSGRQFSNSRSEMNVSTLELGDSALYLCASSPGLATDTQYFGPGTRLTVL.

This chain joins TRBV2 and TRBJ2-1; the match to TRBD1 covers 8 bases. The CDR3 covers 15 residues. Germline CDR1 is SNHLY and CDR2 is FYNNEI. V shed 5 bases and J 8 bases; nucleotides not matched to a gene: 11. The CDR3 DNA reads as TGTGCCAGCAGTACCCGACAGGGGTCGGTCGATGAGCAGTTCTTC. Translating gives CASSTRQGSVDEQFF.

This clonotype showed up just a few times. The V call is TRBV10-2, the J call TRBJ2-1; the D gene could be TRBD1 or TRBD2 (5 bases each). V was cut by 1 base and J by 1 base, with 11 bases left in between. CDR3 size: 16 residues. Germline V gene data show CDR1 as WSHSY and CDR2 as SAAADI. Here the CDR3 DNA reads TGCGCCAGCAGTGAGTTGGGACCCGGTTCCTACAATGAGCAGTTCTTC. Translation gives CASSELGPGSYNEQFF.

A word on this clonotype: An end of the junction does not agree with germline; a read error may underlie this. V and J are TRBV5-1 and TRBJ2-3, with 7 bases fitting TRBD2. The CDR3 spans 12 residues. The V gene's germline CDR1 is SGHRS and CDR2 YFSETQ. CDR3 sequence reads: CASSGVPDTQYF. DNA of the CDR3: TGTGCCAGCAGCGGGGTCCCAGATACGCAGTATTTT.

This chain links TRBV28 with TRBJ1-2, with D perhaps TRBD1 (5 bases). In germline, CDR1 is MDHEN, CDR2 SYDVKM. V was trimmed by 5 bases and J by 4 bases, leaving 11 bases between them. The CDR3 runs to 13 residues. Here the CDR3 reads CASSETDLYGYTF. The CDR3 DNA sequence: TGTGCCAGCAGTGAGACAGACCTCTATGGCTACACCTTC.

This chain connects TRBV27 to TRBJ1-5; possibly TRBD1 for D (6 bases). The germline V and J ends were trimmed by 6 bases and 6 bases, with 15 bases remaining between them. The CDR3 sequence is 14 residues long. Germline CDR1 MNHEY, CDR2 SMNVEV (reference sequence). CDR3 in DNA: TGTGCCAGCAGCCCAGGGGCGCGAGTTCAGCCCCAGCATTTT. It specifies CASSPGARVQPQHF.

This clonotype was detected only a few times. V and J are TRBV4-3 and TRBJ2-2; D is uncertain. Trimming removed 0 bases at V and 2 bases at J, with 10 bases between. The CDR3 loop spans 16 amino acids. CDR1 and CDR2 (germline): LGHNA, YSLEER. The CDR3 DNA sequence: TGCGCCAGCAGCCAAGAATGGGTAGCTAACACCGGGGAGCTGTTTTTT. Encoded protein: CASSQEWVANTGELFF.

This clonotype was observed a few times. A much bigger clone sits one base away, suggesting this may be a read error. Since no conserved phenylalanine or tryptophan closes the CDR3, a read error is the likely cause. V usage is TRBV12-3 or TRBV12-4 and J usage is TRBJ1-5, with D perhaps matching TRBD1 (6 bases). Deletions cut 10 bases from V and 3 bases from J, with 19 bases between. The CDR3 consists of 15 residues. CDR3 coding DNA: TGTGCCACCAAAAGAACAGGGATCGACAATCAGCCCCAGCATCTT. Residues: CATKRTGIDNQPQHL.

This clonotype was counted many times. The rearrangement joins TRBV12-3 or TRBV12-4 to TRBJ1-1; no reliable D call. V lost 7 bases and J lost 0, with 9 bases in between. The CDR3 has 13 residues. The CDR3 DNA reads TGTGCCAGCAAACGAGACTTGAACACTGAAGCTTTCTTT. Amino acids: CASKRDLNTEAFF.

This clonotype was recorded many times. This chain uses TRBV7-2 with TRBJ2-3; 8 nucleotides match TRBD2. Trimming at V came to 4 bases and at J to 0 bases, leaving 6 bases not matched to a gene. The CDR3 covers 16 residues. Germline V gene lookup returns CDR1 SGHTA and CDR2 FQGNSA. The CDR3, as DNA: TGTGCCAGCAGCTCCCCATTAGCGGGGAGCACAGATACGCAGTATTTT. Amino acid sequence: CASSSPLAGSTDTQYF.

This clonotype was seen ten or more times. The V call is TRBV2, the J call TRBJ2-5, with a weak D call TRBD1 (5 bases). The germline gives CDR1 SNHLY, CDR2 FYNNEI. The V end lost 3 bases, the J end lost 14 bases, and 13 bases lay between the germline ends. The CDR3 length is 11 residues. CDR3 sequence reads: CASSDSGACYF. The CDR3 bases are TGTGCCAGCAGTGACTCTGGGGCTTGCTACTTC.

This clonotype was seen repeatedly, ten times or more. The chain couples TRBV30 to TRBJ2-5, with D possibly being TRBD2 (6 bases). Trimming took off 0 bases at V and 3 bases at J, with 14 bases between the two ends. The CDR3 has 15 amino acids. Looked up from germline, CDR1 is GTSNPN and CDR2 is SVGIG (reference sequence). The CDR3 bases are TGTGCCTGGAGTGTACGTACTAGCAGGGAAGAGACCCAGTACTTC. Its protein is CAWSVRTSREETQYF.

The CDR3 DNA sequence: TGTGCCAGCAGTTTATCCCCCGGATTACAAGAGACCCAGTACTTC. Translation gives CASSLSPGLQETQYF. The gene calls are TRBV28 and TRBJ2-5; the D is unclear. CDR3 size: 15 residues. V lost 1 base and J lost 2, with 11 bases in between. Germline loops: CDR1 MDHEN, CDR2 SYDVKM.

The J gene is TRBJ2-5, the V gene TRBV15, with 13 bases that match TRBD2. CDR1 is LNHNV and CDR2 is YYDKDF in the germline V gene (reference sequence). The V and J ends lost 3 bases and 5 bases, in that order; junction bases with no gene match: 3. This CDR3 is built from 15 residues. The DNA of the CDR3 is TGTGCCACCAGCAGGGGACTAGCGGGGATGGAGACCCAGTACTTC. This gives the protein CATSRGLAGMETQYF. The whole variable domain, remainder taken from reference TRBV15 and TRBJ2-5, is DAMVIQNPRYQVTQFGKPVTLSCSQTLNHNVMYWYQQKSSQAPKLLFHYYDKDFNNEADTPDNFQSRRPNTSFCFLDIRSPGLGDTAMYLCATSRGLAGMETQYFGPGTRLLVL.